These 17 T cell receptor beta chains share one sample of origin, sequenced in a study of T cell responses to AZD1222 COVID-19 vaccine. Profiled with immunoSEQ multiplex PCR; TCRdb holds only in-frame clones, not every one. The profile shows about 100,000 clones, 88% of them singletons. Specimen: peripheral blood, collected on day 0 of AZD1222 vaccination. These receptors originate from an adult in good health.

The CDR3 DNA follows: TGTGCCAGCAATCCTAGGGGGGGCTACGAGCAGTACTTC. It codes for CASNPRGGYEQYF. The J gene is TRBJ2-7, the V gene TRBV6-5; D is possibly TRBD2 (7 bases). CDR1 MNHEY and CDR2 SVGAGI come from the germline V gene. The V end lost 7 bases, the J end lost 3 bases, and 13 bases lay between the germline ends. This CDR3 contains 13 residues.

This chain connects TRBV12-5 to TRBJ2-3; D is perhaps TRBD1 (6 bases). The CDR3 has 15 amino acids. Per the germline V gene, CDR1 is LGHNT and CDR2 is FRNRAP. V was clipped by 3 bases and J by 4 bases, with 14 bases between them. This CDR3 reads CASGFLTGRPDTQYF. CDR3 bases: TGTGCTAGTGGTTTTCTCACAGGGCGCCCAGATACGCAGTATTTT.

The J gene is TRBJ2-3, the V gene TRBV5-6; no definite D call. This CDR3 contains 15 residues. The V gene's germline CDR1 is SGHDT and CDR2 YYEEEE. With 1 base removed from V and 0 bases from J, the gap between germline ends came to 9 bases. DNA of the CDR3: TGTGCCAGCAGCTTGAAGTCACCCAGCACAGATACGCAGTATTTT. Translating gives CASSLKSPSTDTQYF.

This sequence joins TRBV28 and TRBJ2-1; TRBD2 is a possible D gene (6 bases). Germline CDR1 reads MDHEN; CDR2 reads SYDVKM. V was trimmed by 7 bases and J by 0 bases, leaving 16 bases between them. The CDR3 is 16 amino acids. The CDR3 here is CASKSVGTHSYNEQFF. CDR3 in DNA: TGTGCCAGCAAAAGCGTCGGGACTCACTCCTACAATGAGCAGTTCTTC.

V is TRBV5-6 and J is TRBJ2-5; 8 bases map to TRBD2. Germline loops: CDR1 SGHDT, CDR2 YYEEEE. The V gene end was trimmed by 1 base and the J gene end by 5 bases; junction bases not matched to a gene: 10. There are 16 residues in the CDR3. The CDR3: CASSLFSGNRRETQYF. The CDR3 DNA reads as TGTGCCAGCAGCTTGTTTAGCGGGAACCGCCGGGAGACCCAGTACTTC.

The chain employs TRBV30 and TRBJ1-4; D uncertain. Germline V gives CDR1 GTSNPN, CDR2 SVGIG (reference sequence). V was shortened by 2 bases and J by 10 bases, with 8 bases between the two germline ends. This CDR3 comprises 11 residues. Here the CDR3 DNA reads TGTGCCTGGAGTAAATTAGGAAAACTGTTTTTT. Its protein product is CAWSKLGKLFF.

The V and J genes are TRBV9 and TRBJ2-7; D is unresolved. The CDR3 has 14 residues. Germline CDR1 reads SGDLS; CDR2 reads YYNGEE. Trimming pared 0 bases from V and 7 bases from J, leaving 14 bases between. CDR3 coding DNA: TGTGCCAGCAGCGTAGGGCCGGCGGAGTTGGAGCAGTACTTC. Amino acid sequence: CASSVGPAELEQYF.

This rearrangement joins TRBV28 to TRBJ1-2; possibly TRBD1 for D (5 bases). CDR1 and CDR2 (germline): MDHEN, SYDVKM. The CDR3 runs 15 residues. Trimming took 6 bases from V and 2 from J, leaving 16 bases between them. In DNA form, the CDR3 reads TGTGCCAGCAGATCCTCGGGGGGGGTAAACTATGGCTACACCTTC. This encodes CASRSSGGVNYGYTF.

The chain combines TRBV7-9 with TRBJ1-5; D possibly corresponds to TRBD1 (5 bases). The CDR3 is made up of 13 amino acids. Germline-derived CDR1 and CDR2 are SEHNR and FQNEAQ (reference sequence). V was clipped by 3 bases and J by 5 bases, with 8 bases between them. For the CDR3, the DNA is TGTGCCAGCAGCTTGGGGACGGATCAGCCCCAGCATTTT. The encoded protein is CASSLGTDQPQHF. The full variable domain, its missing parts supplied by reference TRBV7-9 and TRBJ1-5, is DTGVSQNPRHKITKRGQNVTFRCDPISEHNRLYWYRQTLGQGPEFLTYFQNEAQLEKSRLLSDRFSAERPKGSFSTLEIQRTEQGDSAMYLCASSLGTDQPQHFGDGTRLSIL.

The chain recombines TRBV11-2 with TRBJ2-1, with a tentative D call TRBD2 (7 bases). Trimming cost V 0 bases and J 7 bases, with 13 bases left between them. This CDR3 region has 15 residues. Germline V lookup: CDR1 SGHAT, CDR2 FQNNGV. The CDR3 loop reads CASSLEGGGWNEQFF. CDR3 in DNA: TGTGCCAGCAGCTTAGAGGGAGGGGGGTGGAATGAGCAGTTCTTC.

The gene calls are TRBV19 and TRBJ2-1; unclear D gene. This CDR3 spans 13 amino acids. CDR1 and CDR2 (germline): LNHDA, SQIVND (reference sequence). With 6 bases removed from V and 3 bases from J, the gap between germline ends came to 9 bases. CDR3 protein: CASRVRGYNEQFF. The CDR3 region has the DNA TGTGCCAGTAGAGTTCGAGGCTACAATGAGCAGTTCTTC.

The CDR3 spells CASSIKIQGNQPQHF. The CDR3 DNA is TGTGCCAGTAGTATAAAGATACAGGGGAATCAGCCCCAGCATTTT. This chain links TRBV19 with TRBJ1-5, with 7 bases that match TRBD1. CDR3 length equals 15 residues. Germline-derived CDR1 and CDR2 are LNHDA and SQIVND (reference sequence). The V gene end was trimmed by 2 bases and the J gene end by 4 bases; junction bases not matched to a gene: 5.

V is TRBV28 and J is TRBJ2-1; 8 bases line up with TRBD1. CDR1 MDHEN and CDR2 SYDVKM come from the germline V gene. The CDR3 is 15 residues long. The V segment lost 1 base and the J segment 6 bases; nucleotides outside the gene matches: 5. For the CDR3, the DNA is TGTGCCAGCAGTTTATTGGCGGACAGGGTCAATGAGCAGTTCTTC. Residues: CASSLLADRVNEQFF.

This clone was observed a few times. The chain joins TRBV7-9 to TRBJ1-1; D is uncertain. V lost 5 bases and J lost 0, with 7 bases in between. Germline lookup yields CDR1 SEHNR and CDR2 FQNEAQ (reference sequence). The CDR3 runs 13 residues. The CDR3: CASSGGLNTEAFF. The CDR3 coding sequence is TGTGCCAGCAGCGGTGGACTGAACACTGAAGCTTTCTTT.

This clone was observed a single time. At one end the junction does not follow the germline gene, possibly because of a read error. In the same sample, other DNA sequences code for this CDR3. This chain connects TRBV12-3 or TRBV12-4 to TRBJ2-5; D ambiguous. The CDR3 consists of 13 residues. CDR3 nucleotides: TGTGCCAGCAGTTTAATACTCCAAGAGACTCAGTACTTC. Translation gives CASSLILQETQYF.

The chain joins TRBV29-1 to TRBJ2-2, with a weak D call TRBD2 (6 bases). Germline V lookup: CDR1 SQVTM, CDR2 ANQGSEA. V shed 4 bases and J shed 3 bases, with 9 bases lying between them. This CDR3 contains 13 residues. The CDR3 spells CSVAWGDTGELFF. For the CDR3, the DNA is TGCAGCGTTGCTTGGGGGGACACCGGGGAGCTGTTTTTT.

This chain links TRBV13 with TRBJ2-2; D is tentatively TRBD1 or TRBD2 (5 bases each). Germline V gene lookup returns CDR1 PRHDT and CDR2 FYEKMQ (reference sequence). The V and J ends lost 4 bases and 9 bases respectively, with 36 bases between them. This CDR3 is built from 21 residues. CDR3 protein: CASSSSLEWWQGEVTDRELFF. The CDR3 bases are TGTGCCAGCAGCTCGTCCCTCGAATGGTGGCAGGGAGAAGTCACCGACCGGGAGCTGTTTTTT.